Presented here are 7 T cell receptor beta chains from one specimen sequenced in a study of brain T cells in children with intractable seizures. Time point described: blood from clinic visit 5 months post-surgery; TSC patient then seizure free. Method: immunoSEQ multiplex PCR; TCRdb's copy keeps in-frame clones and lacks some. Found here are about 350,000 clones, about 93% of them singletons; the top ten hold 4.5% to 7%. The source was peripheral blood, collected approximately 5 months after surgery. The receptors were sampled from a boy younger than two with tuberous sclerosis and intractable seizures.

The chain employs TRBV5-1 and TRBJ2-1; 9 bases are a match to TRBD2. With 0 bases clipped from V and 4 bases from J, the junction kept 5 bases outside the gene matches. Germline V gene lookup returns CDR1 SGHRS and CDR2 YFSETQ. CDR3 size: 16 residues. In DNA form, the CDR3 reads TGCGCCAGCAGCTTGGAGGCGGGAGGGCTGTACAATGAGCAGTTCTTC. The encoded protein is CASSLEAGGLYNEQFF.

The chain uses TRBV6-5 and TRBJ2-5, with D possibly being TRBD2 (7 bases). Germline-derived CDR1 and CDR2 are MNHEY and SVGAGI. V was pared by 8 bases and J by 5 bases, with 12 bases between. The CDR3 sequence is 12 residues long. CDR3 bases: TGTGCCAGCTCCGGGGGGCGGGAGACCCAGTACTTC. Translated: CASSGGRETQYF.

The genes are TRBV7-2 and TRBJ2-3; D is possibly TRBD1 or TRBD2 (5 bases each). The germline gives CDR1 SGHTA, CDR2 FQGNSA. This CDR3 region has 15 residues. Trimming cost V 5 bases and J 0 bases, with 12 bases left between them. The CDR3 spells CASSPGTVSTDTQYF. CDR3 coding DNA: TGTGCCAGCAGCCCGGGGACCGTTAGCACAGATACGCAGTATTTT. The full variable domain, its missing parts supplied by reference TRBV7-2 and TRBJ2-3, is GAGVSQSPSNKVTEKGKDVELRCDPISGHTALYWYRQSLGQGLEFLIYFQGNSAPDKSGLPSDRFSAERTGGSVSTLTIQRTQQEDSAVYLCASSPGTVSTDTQYFGPGTRLTVL.

CDR3 amino acids: CASSSTPEHPYEQYF. CDR3 sequence (DNA): TGTGCCAGCAGCTCTACCCCTGAACATCCCTACGAGCAGTACTTC. The rearrangement joins TRBV7-9 to TRBJ2-7; D is unresolved. V gave up 4 bases and J gave up 2 bases, with 15 bases separating them. Germline loops: CDR1 SEHNR, CDR2 FQNEAQ (reference sequence). This CDR3 contains 15 residues.

The CDR3 DNA sequence: TGCAGCGTTGAAACTGGACAGATCTACGAGCAGTACTTC. This gives the protein CSVETGQIYEQYF. The genes are TRBV29-1 and TRBJ2-7, with a weak D call TRBD1 (6 bases). The CDR3 has 13 residues. Germline V CDR1 and CDR2: SQVTM, ANQGSEA. Trimming pared 2 bases from V and 3 bases from J, leaving 11 bases between.

This clone was observed once. The chain recombines TRBV2 with TRBJ2-1; D remains ambiguous. The germline CDR1 and CDR2 sequences are SNHLY and FYNNEI. V dropped 5 bases and J dropped 5 bases, with 10 bases sitting between them. The length of the CDR3 is 13 residues. CDR3: CASSWTTNNEQFF. The CDR3 coding sequence is TGTGCCAGCAGTTGGACGACGAACAATGAGCAGTTCTTC.

This chain uses TRBV4-1 with TRBJ2-7; D remains unclear. Per the germline V gene, CDR1 is MGHRA and CDR2 is YSYEKL. CDR3 length equals 13 residues. V shed 1 base and J shed 5 bases, with 9 bases lying between them. CDR3 coding DNA: TGCGCCAGCAGCCAAGGAGGTCCGGACGAGCAGTACTTC. Protein product: CASSQGGPDEQYF.